One T cell receptor beta chain is described in this entry. Its specific antigen is unknown. Base-call qualities are not available, and no considerably larger clone is one nucleotide away. The sample originates from a study of blood T cell repertoires in COVID-19 (dated by TCRdb to about 2020). A note on the overall study: The collaborator samples originated in the United States, Italy and Spain and spanned the acute and convalescent phases of COVID-19. The material from the prospective study consisted of cDNA or gDNA derived from T cells, B-cell-depleted T cells, or PBMCs. Deeply sampled blood TCRbeta repertoires from subjects exposed to, actively infected with, or recovered from COVID-19 were included in the dataset. The repertoires were made available in a free public database intended to serve as a resource for research on the immune response to SARS-CoV-2. Samples were obtained from the ongoing ImmuneRACE study (first 160 participants) and from approximately 1,200 subjects provided by 6 global collaborators. A de-identified subject ID, COVID-19 status, age in years and sex were almost always included in the sample metadata. HLA class I and class II types, where available, came from metadata supplied by the sample provider rather than from assay-based typing. Overall study results and their limits: How much clinical and demographic metadata was included differed by source and by participant, and the metadata was provided uncurated.

One collaborating source in Seattle enrolled patients while the patients were actively infected and followed the patients over time throughout the course of disease. The collaborating institutions used their own protocols to collect whole blood in K2EDTA tubes. For TCRbeta analysis, collaborators shipped samples as frozen whole blood, isolated PBMCs, or DNA extracted from either of those sample types. Reading from cysteine to phenylalanine, the CDR3 counts 15 amino acids. Only the CDR3 portion is preserved as DNA: 45 bases, with reading frame beginning at the first base. TCRbeta CDR3 regions were amplified from genomic DNA using the immunoSEQ Assay, a bias-controlled multiplex PCR. Processing in the source paper ran as follows. The number of nucleated cells in each sample was estimated from the amplification of reference gene primers within the assay. Sequence reads were collapsed and filtered to measure the absolute abundance of every unique TCRbeta CDR3 rearrangement. For each sample, productive Simpson clonality was calculated as the square root of Simpson's diversity index across productive rearrangements. TCRdb's version of the immuneACCESS table is confined to in-frame rearrangements and falls short of the full clone set. An unresolved V gene accounts for under half of the shortfall where checked; the remainder is of unknown origin. V and J calls plus clone size are reproduced from that table; the DNA served to infer D and trimming. The sample table shows 150,000 or so clones, and about 76% are seen once. The ten largest clones add up to 4.5% to 5% of the sample.

The origin of this receptor is a woman between 65 and 79 years old with COVID-19, enrolled during active disease. The chain is made from TRBV12-1 and TRBJ1-2; the table's TRBD1 call for D was not verified on the DNA. TRBV12-1 is labeled a pseudogene. The sample consisted of peripheral blood. The nucleotide sequence is TGTGCCAGCAGCTTTGTTAACAGGGGGCGTAATGGCTACACCTTC. The resulting protein is CASSFVNRGRNGYTF.